The TCR beta chain under discussion was sequenced for a study of PD-L1 blockade in urothelial cancer. V dropped 1 base and J dropped 5 bases, with 24 bases sitting between them. Germline-derived CDR1 and CDR2 are MRHNA and SNTAGT. This CDR3 contains 19 residues. The protocol was immunoSEQ multiplex PCR, while the TCRdb copy is restricted to in-frame clones and leaves out a portion. The sample holds more than 60,000 clones; roughly 90% are singletons and the top ten take over 9%. As for time point: peripheral blood 6 weeks after treatment start. Sequences were derived from PBMCs, sampled around atezolizumab (anti-PD-L1) treatment. This sequence joins TRBV6-4 and TRBJ2-4; a possible D gene is TRBD2 (5 bases). The clonotype comes from a man in his sixties with urothelial cancer. Here the CDR3 reads CASSDWFVWARGKENIQYF. In nucleotides, the CDR3 is TGTGCCAGCAGTGACTGGTTCGTATGGGCACGGGGAAAAGAAAACATTCAGTACTTC.